A selection of T cell receptor beta chains follows, all from one sample in a study of Ad26.COV2.S vaccination and SARS-CoV-2 variants. The protocol was immunoSEQ multiplex PCR, while the TCRdb copy is restricted to in-frame clones and leaves out a portion. This table holds about 350,000 clones, 86% found once. Here the sequenced sample was peripheral blood, taken in a trial of Ad26.COV2.S vaccine versus placebo. These receptor sequences come from a person between 18 and 65 years old who received the Ad26.COV2.S COVID-19 vaccine or a placebo. The CDR3 runs from the conserved cysteine through the conserved F or W. Each record gives: CDR3 protein, V gene, D gene, J gene. A D gene is named only where the DNA matches it firmly.

CASSLEGGNTEAFF	TRBV5-1	-	TRBJ1-1
CASSSGTGVDNSPLHF	TRBV5-1	TRBD1	TRBJ1-6
CAITSSGTGPYEQYF	TRBV10-3	TRBD1	TRBJ2-7
CAIRQGTAGYGYTF	TRBV10-3	TRBD1	TRBJ1-2
CASSFRASLGAFF	TRBV12-3/TRBV12-4	-	TRBJ1-1
CAGDRVNAPDTQYF	TRBV7-9	TRBD1	TRBJ2-3
CASRETGSSYNSPLHF	TRBV28	-	TRBJ1-6
CASSLTGPPYAQYF	TRBV6-2/TRBV6-3	-	TRBJ2-7
CASSQGAGVGLGELFF	TRBV3-1/TRBV3-2	-	TRBJ2-2
CASSFRTGGVEQYF	TRBV7-2	TRBD1	TRBJ2-7
CASSFLGGKQETQYF	TRBV5-6	-	TRBJ2-5
CATRGLDEKLFF	TRBV10-3	TRBD1	TRBJ1-4
CASSSPVAGGNYNEQFF	TRBV7-2	TRBD2	TRBJ2-1
CASSLPSGAQETQYF	TRBV5-1	TRBD2	TRBJ2-5